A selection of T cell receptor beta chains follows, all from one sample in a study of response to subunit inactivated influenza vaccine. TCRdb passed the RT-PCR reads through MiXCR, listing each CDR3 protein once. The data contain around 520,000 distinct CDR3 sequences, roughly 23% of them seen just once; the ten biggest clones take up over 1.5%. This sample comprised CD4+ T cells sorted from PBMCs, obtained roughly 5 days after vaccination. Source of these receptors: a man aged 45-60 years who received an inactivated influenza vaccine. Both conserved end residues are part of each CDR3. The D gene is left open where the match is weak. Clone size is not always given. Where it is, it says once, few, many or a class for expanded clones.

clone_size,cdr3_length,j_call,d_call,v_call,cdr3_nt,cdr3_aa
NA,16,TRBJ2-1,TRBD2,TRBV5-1,TGCGCCAGCAGCTTGGCCGGTCTAGCGGGGATCAATGAGCAGTTCTTC,CASSLAGLAGINEQFF
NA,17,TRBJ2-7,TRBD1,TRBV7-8,TGTGCCAGCAGCTCAAGCCCCCGACAGAGGGGGCTCTACGAGCAGTACTTC,CASSSSPRQRGLYEQYF
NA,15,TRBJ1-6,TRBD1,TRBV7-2,TGTGCCAGCAGCTCCCAGGGGGCTGACAATTCACCCCTCCACTTT,CASSSQGADNSPLHF
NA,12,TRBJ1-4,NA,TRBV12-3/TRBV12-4,TGTGCCAGCAGGGCTACGGAGGAAAAACTGTTTTTT,CASRATEEKLFF
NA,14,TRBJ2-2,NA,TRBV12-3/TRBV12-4,TGTGCCAGCAGTCCCCAGGGGTACACCGGGGAGCTGTTTTTT,CASSPQGYTGELFF
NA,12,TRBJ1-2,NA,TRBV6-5,TGTGCCAGCAGGAACATAAACTATGGCTACACCTTC,CASRNINYGYTF
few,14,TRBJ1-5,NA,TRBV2,TGTGCCAGCAGTGTGAAGGCAGTCAGTCAGCCCCAGCATTTT,CASSVKAVSQPQHF
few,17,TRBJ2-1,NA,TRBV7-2,TGTGCCAGCAGCCCCTCCGCGTCTAGTCGGTCCTACAATGAGCAGTTCTTC,CASSPSASSRSYNEQFF
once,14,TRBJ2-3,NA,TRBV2,TGTGCCAGCAGTGACTTGGAGGAGTCGAATACGCAGTATTTT,CASSDLEESNTQYF
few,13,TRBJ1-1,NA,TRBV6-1,TGTGCCAGCACCCAGACGACGAACACTGAAGCTTTCTTT,CASTQTTNTEAFF
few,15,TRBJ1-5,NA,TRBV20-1,TGCAGTGCTAGAGATACGGGGCTTGGCAATCAGCCCCAGCATTTT,CSARDTGLGNQPQHF
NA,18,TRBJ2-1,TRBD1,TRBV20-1,TGCAGTGCTAGGTTTCTAAATGGGACAGCATCCTCCTACAATGAGCAGTTCTTC,CSARFLNGTASSYNEQFF
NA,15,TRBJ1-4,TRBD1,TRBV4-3,TGCGCCAGCAGCCAAAATCAGGGGGAGAATGAAAAACTGTTTTTT,CASSQNQGENEKLFF
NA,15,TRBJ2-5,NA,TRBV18,TGTGCCAGCTCACGAATGACAGGCCCGCAAGAGACCCAGTACTTC,CASSRMTGPQETQYF
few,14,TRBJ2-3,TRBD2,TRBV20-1,TGCAGTGCTTCTAGCGGGAGGCCCAGAGATACGCAGTATTTT,CSASSGRPRDTQYF
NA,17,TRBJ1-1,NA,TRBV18,TGTGCCAGCTCACCACCCGGCCGGAAGCTCATGAACACTGAAGCTTTCTTT,CASSPPGRKLMNTEAFF
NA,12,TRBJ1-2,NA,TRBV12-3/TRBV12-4,TGTGCCAGCAGTTTATACGGGGGTGGCTACACCTTC,CASSLYGGGYTF
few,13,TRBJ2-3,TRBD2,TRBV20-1,TGCAGTGCTACGCGGGAGAGGGCAGATACGCAGTATTTT,CSATRERADTQYF
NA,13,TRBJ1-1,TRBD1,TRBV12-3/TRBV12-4,TGTGCCAGCAGTTTAGGGACAGGCCAGAGAGCTTTCTTT,CASSLGTGQRAFF
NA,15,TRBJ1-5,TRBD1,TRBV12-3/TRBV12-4,TGTGCCAGCAGCCGGGGACAGGTGGTAGGTCAGCCCCAGCATTTT,CASSRGQVVGQPQHF
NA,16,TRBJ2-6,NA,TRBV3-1,TGTGCCAGCAGCCAAACGACGGGATCTGGGGCCAACGTCCTGACTTTC,CASSQTTGSGANVLTF
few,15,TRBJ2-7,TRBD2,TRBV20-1,TGCAGTGCTAGAGACCCCACTAGCGGGAGCTACGAGCAGTACTTC,CSARDPTSGSYEQYF
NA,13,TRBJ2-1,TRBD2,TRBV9,TGTGCCAGCAGCGGTTCTAGCGGGACCCTCCACTTCTTC,CASSGSSGTLHFF
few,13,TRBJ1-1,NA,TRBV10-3,TGTGCCACCACGCCGGGACGGAACACTGAAGCTTTCTTT,CATTPGRNTEAFF
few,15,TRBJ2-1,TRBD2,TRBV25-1,TGTGCCAGCACCAGTAGCGGGGGGGGCTACAATGAGCAGTTCTTC,CASTSSGGGYNEQFF
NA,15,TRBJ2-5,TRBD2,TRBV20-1,TGCAGTGCAGGAGGCCGACTAGCTCTCCAAGAGACCCAGTACTTC,CSAGGRLALQETQYF
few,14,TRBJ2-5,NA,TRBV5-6,TGTGCCAGCAGCTTGACTAGCTACCAAGAGACCCAGTACTTC,CASSLTSYQETQYF
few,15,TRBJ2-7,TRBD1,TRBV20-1,TGCAGTGCTAGTTCCCTGACAGGGCCATTTTACGAGCAGTACTTC,CSASSLTGPFYEQYF
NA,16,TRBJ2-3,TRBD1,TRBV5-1,TGCGCCAGCAGCCCGACCGGGACAGGTAACACAGATACGCAGTATTTT,CASSPTGTGNTDTQYF
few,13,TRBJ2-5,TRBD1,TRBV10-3,TGTGCCATCAGTAACAGGGGGCTGGAGACCCAGTACTTC,CAISNRGLETQYF
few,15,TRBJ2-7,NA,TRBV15,TGTGCCACCAGCAGAGGACGGGAGAGCTCCTACGAGCAGTACTTC,CATSRGRESSYEQYF
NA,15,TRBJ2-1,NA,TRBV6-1,TGTGCCAGCAGTCGGGACTTCTCCCCCGCGGGTGAGCAGTTCTTC,CASSRDFSPAGEQFF
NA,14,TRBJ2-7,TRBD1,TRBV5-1,TGCGCCAGCAGCACGACAGGGAGCTCCTACGAGCAGTACTTC,CASSTTGSSYEQYF
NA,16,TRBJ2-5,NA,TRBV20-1,TGCAGTGCTAGAGAAGGCGGGGTCCATACCCAAGAGACCCAGTACTTC,CSAREGGVHTQETQYF
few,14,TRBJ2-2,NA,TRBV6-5,TGTGCCAGCAGTTACAGGGGTACGACCGGGGAGCTGTTTTTT,CASSYRGTTGELFF
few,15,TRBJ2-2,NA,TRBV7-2,TGTGCCAGCAGCTTAGCCGGAGGCCGGGGCGGGGAGCTGTTTTTT,CASSLAGGRGGELFF
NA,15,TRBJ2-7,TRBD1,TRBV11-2,TGTGCCAGCAGGCCCCCGGGACAGGGGTTGTACGAGCAGTACTTC,CASRPPGQGLYEQYF
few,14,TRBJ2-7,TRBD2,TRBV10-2,TGCGCCAGCGTTCCTAGCGGACACTCCTACGAGCAGTACTTC,CASVPSGHSYEQYF
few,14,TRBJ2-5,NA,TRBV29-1,TGCAGCGTTACAGGACGGAAAAGTCAAGAGACCCAGTACTTC,CSVTGRKSQETQYF
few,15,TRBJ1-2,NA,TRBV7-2,TGTGCCAGCAGCTTTATCAGGGACATCGGCTATGGCTACACCTTC,CASSFIRDIGYGYTF
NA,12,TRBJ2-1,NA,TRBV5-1,TGCGCCAGCAGCTCGCAGAACAATGAGCAGTTCTTC,CASSSQNNEQFF
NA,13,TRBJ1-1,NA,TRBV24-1,TGTGCCCCGGGACGGGGAATGAACACTGAAGCTTTCTTT,CAPGRGMNTEAFF
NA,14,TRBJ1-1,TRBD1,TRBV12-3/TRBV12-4,TGTGCCAGCAGTTTAGAGGGGGCTGGCACTGAAGCTTTCTTT,CASSLEGAGTEAFF
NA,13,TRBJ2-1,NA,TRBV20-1,TGCAGTGCCCGATTAGGGCTGTACAATGAGCAGTTCTTC,CSARLGLYNEQFF
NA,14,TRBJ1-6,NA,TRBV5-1,TGCGCCAGCAGCTTGGCACAGAATAATTCACCCCTCCACTTT,CASSLAQNNSPLHF
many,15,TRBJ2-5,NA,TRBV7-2,TGTGCCAGCAGCCCCGACAGGATTTGGCAAGAGACCCAGTACTTC,CASSPDRIWQETQYF
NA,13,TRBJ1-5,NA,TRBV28,TGTGCGGGGGGCAGCTATAGCAATCAGCCCCAGCATTTT,CAGGSYSNQPQHF
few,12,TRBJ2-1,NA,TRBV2,TGTGCCAGCAGTGGCGAAGGCAATGAGCAGTTCTTC,CASSGEGNEQFF
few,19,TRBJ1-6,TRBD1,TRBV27,TGTGCCAGCAGTCCCGGGACAGGGACGATGGGGTCCTATAATTCACCCCTCCACTTT,CASSPGTGTMGSYNSPLHF
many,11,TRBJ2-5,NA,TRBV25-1,TGTGCCAGCAGTAACCAAGAGACCCAGTACTTC,CASSNQETQYF
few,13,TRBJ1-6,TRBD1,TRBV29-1,TGCAGCGTTGGAGGGACAGGAGGGTCACCCCTCCACTTT,CSVGGTGGSPLHF
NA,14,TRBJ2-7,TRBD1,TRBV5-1,TGCGCCAGCAGCTTCGCAGGGGGAGTCTACGAGCAGTACTTC,CASSFAGGVYEQYF
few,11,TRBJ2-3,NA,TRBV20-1,TGCAGTGCCACCCGGCCAGATACGCAGTATTTT,CSATRPDTQYF
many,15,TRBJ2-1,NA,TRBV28,TGTGCCAGCAGCCCCGGTGGACTCTCCTACAATGAGCAGTTCTTC,CASSPGGLSYNEQFF
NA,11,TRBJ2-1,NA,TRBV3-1,TGTGCCAGCAGCCAAGCGGGAGTGCAGTTCTTC,CASSQAGVQFF
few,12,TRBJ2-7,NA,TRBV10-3,TGTGCCATCGGAACTTTACTCTACGAGCAGTACTTC,CAIGTLLYEQYF
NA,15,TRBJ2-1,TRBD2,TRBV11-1,TGTGCCAGCAGCTTAGTGGCTGGGGGGAGGGGTGAACAGTTCTTC,CASSLVAGGRGEQFF
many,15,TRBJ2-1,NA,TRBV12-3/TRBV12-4,TGTGCCAGCAGCGGCGGACCCACTTCCTACAATGAGCAGTTCTTC,CASSGGPTSYNEQFF